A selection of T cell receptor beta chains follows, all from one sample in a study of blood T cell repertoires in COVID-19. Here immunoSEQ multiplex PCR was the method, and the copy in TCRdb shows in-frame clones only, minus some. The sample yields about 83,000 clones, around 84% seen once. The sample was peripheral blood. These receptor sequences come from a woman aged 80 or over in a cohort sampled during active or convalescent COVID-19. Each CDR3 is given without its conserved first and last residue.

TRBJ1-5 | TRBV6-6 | ASSPRGGPNQPQH
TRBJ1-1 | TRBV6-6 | ASSYYPRSGTEAF
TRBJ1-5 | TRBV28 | ASSLLVRLENQPQH
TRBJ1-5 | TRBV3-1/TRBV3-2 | ASSGGLAQPQH
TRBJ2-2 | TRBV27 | ASSPTGRGDTGELF
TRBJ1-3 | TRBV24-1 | ATSETGGNGRNTIY
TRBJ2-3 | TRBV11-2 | ASSLGDRDSNADTQY
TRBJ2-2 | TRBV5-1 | ASSLDRAATGELF
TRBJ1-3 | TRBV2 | ASSESAGRGNTIY
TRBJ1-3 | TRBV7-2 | ASSLAWAGAGNTIY
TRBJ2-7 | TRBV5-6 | ASSAIRGLTRYEQY
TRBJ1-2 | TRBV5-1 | ASHGGDRANYGYT
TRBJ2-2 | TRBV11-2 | ASSLAGGNTGELF
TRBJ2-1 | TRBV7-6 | ASRGGRVSYNEQF
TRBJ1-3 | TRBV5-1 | ASSLADRGRNTIY
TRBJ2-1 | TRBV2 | ASSELWANEQF
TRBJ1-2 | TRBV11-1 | ASSDRGDYGYT
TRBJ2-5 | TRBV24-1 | ATSEGGLAGGETQY
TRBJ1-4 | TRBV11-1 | ASSLAGTGSEKLF
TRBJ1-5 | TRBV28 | ASSLYRDRGNQPQH
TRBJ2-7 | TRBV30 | AWSPWTSGRARSYEQY
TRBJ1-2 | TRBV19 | ASRTGGHYGYT
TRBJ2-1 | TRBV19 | ASSGGLAAYNEQF
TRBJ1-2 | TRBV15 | ATSRDSQGSYGYT
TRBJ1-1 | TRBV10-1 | ASSQRQGEAF
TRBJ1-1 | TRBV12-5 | ASGSDSNTEAF
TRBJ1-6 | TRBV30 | AWSVAAGANSPLH
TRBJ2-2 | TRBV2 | ASRGTGVTGELF
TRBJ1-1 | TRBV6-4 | ASKRGKMNTEAF
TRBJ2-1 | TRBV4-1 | ASSQSIAGGSYNEQF
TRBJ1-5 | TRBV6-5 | ASSRDNNQPQH
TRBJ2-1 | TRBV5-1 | ASSPGQNRDEQF
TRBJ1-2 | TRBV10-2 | ASSESRGTVYGYT
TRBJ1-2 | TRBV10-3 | AIGFYVRTGPYGYT
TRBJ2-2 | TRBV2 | ASLKREGVGELF
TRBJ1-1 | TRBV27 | ASRKGHPSTEAF
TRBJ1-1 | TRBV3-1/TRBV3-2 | ASSQTGTGLGTEAF
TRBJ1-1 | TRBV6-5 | ASRAGQNTEAF
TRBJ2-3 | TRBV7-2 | ASSLGLAGGTDTQY
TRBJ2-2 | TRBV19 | ASSISSVGGVPGELF
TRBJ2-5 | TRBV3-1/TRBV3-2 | ASSQGAGAEETQY
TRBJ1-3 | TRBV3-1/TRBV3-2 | ATGTGGNTIY
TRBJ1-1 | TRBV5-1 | ASSLEQGGFMNTEAF
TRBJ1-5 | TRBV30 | AWSVKVTGGGQPQH
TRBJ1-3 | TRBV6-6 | ASSERRLQNTIY
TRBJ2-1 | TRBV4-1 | ASSLLKTSEQF
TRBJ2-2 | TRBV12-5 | ASGSDRRGQGARTGELF
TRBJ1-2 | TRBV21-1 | ASSTRKRQGVGYGYT
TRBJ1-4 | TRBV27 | ASSLGGTTNEKLF
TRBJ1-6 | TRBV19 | ASSTTGSNSPLH
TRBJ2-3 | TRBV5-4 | ASSLAFRGPSDTQY
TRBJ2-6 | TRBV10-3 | AISVGTGVGANVLT
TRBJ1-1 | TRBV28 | ATHSGGPMNTEAF
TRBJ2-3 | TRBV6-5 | ASSLPGADTQY
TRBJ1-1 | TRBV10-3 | AISLGQEKTEAF
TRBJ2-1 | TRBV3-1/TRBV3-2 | ASSQAAGGPIEQF
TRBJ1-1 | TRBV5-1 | ASSSQGATEAF
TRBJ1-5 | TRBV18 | ASSPRAGGNSNQPQH
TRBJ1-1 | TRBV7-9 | ASSPRVNTEAF